Listed below are T cell receptor beta chains from one sample, sequenced in a study of cytomegalovirus exposure and HLA in healthy donors. This table comes from immunoSEQ multiplex PCR, and its TCRdb copy is limited to in-frame clones, with some not included. The sample lists some 170,000 clones; roughly nine tenths were seen once. The sequencing sample was made of PBMCs. The receptors originated from a man aged 25-45 years in good health and CMV-seropositive. Each CDR3 is given with its conserved first and last residue. Fields, in order: CDR3 protein, CDR3 DNA, clone size, V gene, D gene, J gene. A D gene is named only where the DNA matches it firmly. The size of a clone is reported for some rows only, either as once, few or many, or as a class for expanded clones.

CDR3: CASSQEGGTQETQYF
DNA: TGCGCCAGCAGCCAAGAGGGGGGAACCCAAGAGACCCAGTACTTC
size: -
V: TRBV4-1
D: -
J: TRBJ2-5

CDR3: CASSRASIYGYTF
DNA: TGTGCCAGCAGTCGTGCATCAATCTATGGCTACACCTTC
size: -
V: TRBV6-5
D: -
J: TRBJ1-2

CDR3: CASSLARQNNQPQHF
DNA: TGTGCCAGCAGCTTAGCGCGACAGAACAATCAGCCCCAGCATTTT
size: -
V: TRBV7-8
D: -
J: TRBJ1-5

CDR3: CAWSRTGHGGNGYTF
DNA: TGTGCCTGGAGCCGAACCGGACACGGTGGGAATGGCTACACCTTC
size: -
V: TRBV30
D: -
J: TRBJ1-2

CDR3: CATSVSGTSVDEQYF
DNA: TGTGCCACCAGCGTTTCCGGGACTAGCGTTGACGAGCAGTACTTC
size: -
V: TRBV15
D: TRBD2
J: TRBJ2-7

CDR3: CASTYGRYGTEAFF
DNA: TGTGCCAGCACCTACGGGAGGTACGGCACTGAAGCTTTCTTT
size: -
V: TRBV6-6
D: -
J: TRBJ1-1

CDR3: CASNTWGQANTEAFF
DNA: TGTGCCAGTAACACGTGGGGACAGGCAAACACTGAAGCTTTCTTT
size: once
V: TRBV19
D: TRBD1
J: TRBJ1-1

CDR3: CASSTLGPTHYGYTF
DNA: TGTGCCAGCAGCACCCTCGGACCGACTCACTATGGCTACACCTTC
size: -
V: TRBV7-8
D: -
J: TRBJ1-2

CDR3: CASSLGRGTYNEQFF
DNA: TGTGCCAGCAGCTTGGGGCGGGGGACGTACAATGAGCAGTTCTTC
size: -
V: TRBV5-5
D: TRBD2
J: TRBJ2-1

CDR3: CASSGRTGAVVLNGYTF
DNA: TGTGCCAGCAGCGGTCGGACAGGGGCCGTAGTACTTAATGGCTACACCTTC
size: -
V: TRBV9
D: TRBD1
J: TRBJ1-2

CDR3: CASSGGGGPQETQYF
DNA: TGCGCCAGCAGCGGTGGGGGAGGCCCCCAAGAGACCCAGTACTTC
size: -
V: TRBV10-1
D: -
J: TRBJ2-5

CDR3: CASSHPPGQDLNTEAFF
DNA: TGCGCCAGCAGTCATCCCCCGGGACAGGATTTGAACACTGAAGCTTTCTTT
size: -
V: TRBV23-1
D: TRBD1
J: TRBJ1-1

CDR3: CASSWFSKDSSDEQYF
DNA: TGCGCCAGCAGTTGGTTCAGTAAAGATTCCAGCGACGAGCAGTACTTC
size: once
V: TRBV5-1
D: -
J: TRBJ2-7

CDR3: CASSFYGELFF
DNA: TGTGCCAGCAGTTTCTACGGGGAGCTGTTTTTT
size: -
V: TRBV27
D: -
J: TRBJ2-2

CDR3: CASTFQGGLSSEQYF
DNA: TGTGCCAGCACTTTCCAAGGAGGTCTCTCTTCCGAGCAGTACTTC
size: -
V: TRBV6-5
D: -
J: TRBJ2-7

CDR3: CASRGQATNTGELFF
DNA: TGTGCCAGCAGGGGACAGGCGACGAACACCGGGGAGCTGTTTTTT
size: -
V: TRBV6-5
D: TRBD1
J: TRBJ2-2

CDR3: CASSARGTNEKLFF
DNA: TGTGCCAGCAGTGCCAGGGGAACTAATGAAAAACTGTTTTTT
size: few
V: TRBV6-1
D: -
J: TRBJ1-4

CDR3: CASSPPPGGLYNEQFF
DNA: TGTGCCAGCAGCCCTCCGCCCGGGGGGCTCTACAATGAGCAGTTCTTC
size: -
V: TRBV7-6
D: -
J: TRBJ2-1

CDR3: CASSIAGMNTEAFF
DNA: TGTGCCAGTAGTATTGCAGGGATGAACACTGAAGCTTTCTTT
size: -
V: TRBV19
D: -
J: TRBJ1-1

CDR3: CASSMGQDIYNEQFF
DNA: TGTGCCAGCAGTATGGGACAGGACATTTACAATGAGCAGTTCTTC
size: -
V: TRBV11-2
D: TRBD1
J: TRBJ2-1

CDR3: CASSLLSGGADTQYF
DNA: TGTGCCAGCAGCTTACTTAGCGGGGGGGCAGATACGCAGTATTTT
size: -
V: TRBV7-2
D: TRBD2
J: TRBJ2-3

CDR3: CASSLGAGERWFF
DNA: TGTGCCAGCAGCTTAGGCGCGGGAGAGCGGTGGTTCTTC
size: -
V: TRBV5-4
D: TRBD2
J: TRBJ2-1

CDR3: CASSHPRRDYNTGELFF
DNA: TGCGCCAGCAGTCATCCCAGGCGGGACTACAACACCGGGGAGCTGTTTTTT
size: once
V: TRBV23-1
D: TRBD2
J: TRBJ2-2

CDR3: CASTSSRVTGGEQFF
DNA: TGTGCCAGCACCTCCTCCCGGGTAACAGGGGGCGAGCAGTTCTTC
size: -
V: TRBV6-5
D: TRBD1
J: TRBJ2-1

CDR3: CASSSSRPDTQYF
DNA: TGTGCCAGCAGCTCGTCGAGGCCAGATACGCAGTATTTT
size: once
V: TRBV11-1
D: -
J: TRBJ2-3

CDR3: CASSYLDMTNQPQHF
DNA: TGTGCCAGCAGTTACCTGGACATGACGAATCAGCCCCAGCATTTT
size: -
V: TRBV6-6
D: -
J: TRBJ1-5

CDR3: CASSFHLESYEQYF
DNA: TGTGCCAGCAGCTTCCACCTTGAATCCTACGAGCAGTACTTC
size: once
V: TRBV5-4
D: -
J: TRBJ2-7

CDR3: CASSPLGREGDYGYTF
DNA: TGTGCCAGCAGCCCCCTGGGCCGAGAGGGGGACTATGGCTACACCTTC
size: -
V: TRBV9
D: -
J: TRBJ1-2

CDR3: CAWSGGTEPYEQYF
DNA: TGTGCCTGGAGTGGCGGGACAGAACCCTACGAGCAGTACTTC
size: -
V: TRBV30
D: -
J: TRBJ2-7

CDR3: CASSRDRGETQYF
DNA: TGTGCCAGCAGCCGAGACAGGGGAGAGACCCAGTACTTC
size: -
V: TRBV7-7
D: TRBD1
J: TRBJ2-5

CDR3: CASKGLLQGQGNFDYGYTF
DNA: TGTGCCAGCAAGGGTCTTCTTCAAGGACAGGGTAACTTTGACTATGGCTACACCTTC
size: -
V: TRBV5-5
D: TRBD1
J: TRBJ1-2

CDR3: CASSYSIWDVNTEAFF
DNA: TGTGCCAGCAGTTACTCGATTTGGGACGTGAACACTGAAGCTTTCTTT
size: -
V: TRBV6-5
D: -
J: TRBJ1-1

CDR3: CASSQLTGGYYGYTF
DNA: TGCGCCAGCAGCCAATTAACAGGGGGTTACTATGGCTACACCTTC
size: -
V: TRBV4-1
D: TRBD1
J: TRBJ1-2

CDR3: CASSFLGTNTDTQYF
DNA: TGCGCCAGCAGCTTTCTAGGGACAAACACAGATACGCAGTATTTT
size: many
V: TRBV5-1
D: -
J: TRBJ2-3

CDR3: CASSVDLTDTQYF
DNA: TGTGCCAGCAGTGTAGACCTGACAGATACGCAGTATTTT
size: -
V: TRBV2
D: -
J: TRBJ2-3

CDR3: CAISGTSGLQETQYF
DNA: TGTGCCATCAGCGGGACTAGCGGCCTACAAGAGACCCAGTACTTC
size: -
V: TRBV10-3
D: TRBD2
J: TRBJ2-5

CDR3: CASSFKTSGSNEQFF
DNA: TGTGCCAGCAGCTTCAAGACTAGCGGGAGCAATGAGCAGTTCTTC
size: once
V: TRBV5-6
D: TRBD2
J: TRBJ2-1

CDR3: CASSSTSGTRIYNEQFF
DNA: TGCGCCAGCAGCTCAACATCCGGGACTAGAATCTACAATGAGCAGTTCTTC
size: -
V: TRBV5-1
D: TRBD2
J: TRBJ2-1

CDR3: CASSLEASGRAVDEQFF
DNA: TGTGCCAGCAGCTTAGAGGCTAGCGGGAGGGCGGTTGATGAGCAGTTCTTC
size: -
V: TRBV13
D: TRBD2
J: TRBJ2-1

CDR3: CASSLGDGTQYF
DNA: TGTGCCAGCAGCTTAGGCGACGGGACCCAGTACTTC
size: -
V: TRBV11-2
D: -
J: TRBJ2-5

CDR3: CASSSDGANEKLFF
DNA: TGTGCCAGCAGCTCCGACGGCGCTAATGAAAAACTGTTTTTT
size: -
V: TRBV7-9
D: -
J: TRBJ1-4

CDR3: CASRGGNQPQHF
DNA: TGTGCCAGCAGGGGCGGGAATCAGCCCCAGCATTTT
size: -
V: TRBV28
D: -
J: TRBJ1-5

CDR3: CASSPSPGTQQGKLFF
DNA: TGTGCCAGCAGCCCCTCCCCCGGGACCCAACAAGGAAAACTGTTTTTT
size: -
V: TRBV11-2
D: -
J: TRBJ1-4

CDR3: CSVAGTGKHNQPQHF
DNA: TGCAGCGTGGCCGGGACAGGTAAGCACAATCAGCCCCAGCATTTT
size: -
V: TRBV29-1
D: TRBD1
J: TRBJ1-5

CDR3: CASSQDRNTIYF
DNA: TGTGCCAGCAGCCAGGACAGGAACACCATATATTTT
size: -
V: TRBV14
D: TRBD1
J: TRBJ1-3

CDR3: CASSVNRMAGGLETQYF
DNA: TGTGCCAGCAGCGTTAATAGGATGGCAGGGGGCTTGGAGACCCAGTACTTC
size: -
V: TRBV9
D: TRBD1
J: TRBJ2-5

CDR3: CASSYSWGEPQHF
DNA: TGTGCCAGCAGTTACTCTTGGGGGGAGCCCCAGCATTTT
size: -
V: TRBV6-6
D: -
J: TRBJ1-5

CDR3: CASGLVTSGGYPDTQYF
DNA: TGTGCTAGTGGTTTGGTTACTAGCGGGGGGTACCCAGATACGCAGTATTTT
size: -
V: TRBV12-5
D: TRBD2
J: TRBJ2-3

CDR3: CASRARGFSGYTF
DNA: TGTGCCAGCAGGGCCAGAGGGTTTAGCGGCTACACCTTC
size: once
V: TRBV6-5
D: -
J: TRBJ1-2

CDR3: CASSFRVETQYF
DNA: TGTGCCAGCAGCTTCAGGGTGGAGACCCAGTACTTC
size: -
V: TRBV5-8
D: -
J: TRBJ2-5

CDR3: CASSYSGGTYEQYF
DNA: TGTGCCAGCAGTTACTCAGGTGGAACCTACGAGCAGTACTTC
size: -
V: TRBV6-6
D: -
J: TRBJ2-7

CDR3: CASGTSGNSYNEQFF
DNA: TGTGCCAGCGGGACTAGCGGTAACTCCTACAATGAGCAGTTCTTC
size: -
V: TRBV28
D: TRBD2
J: TRBJ2-1

CDR3: CASSPGQNTGELFF
DNA: TGTGCCAGCAGCCCCGGACAGAACACCGGGGAGCTGTTTTTT
size: -
V: TRBV14
D: -
J: TRBJ2-2

CDR3: CASSRSGGNTGELFF
DNA: TGTGCCAGCAGCCGGAGCGGGGGGAACACCGGGGAGCTGTTTTTT
size: once
V: TRBV9
D: TRBD2
J: TRBJ2-2

CDR3: CASGLETIAQETQYF
DNA: TGTGCTAGTGGTTTGGAGACTATTGCGCAAGAGACCCAGTACTTC
size: -
V: TRBV12-5
D: -
J: TRBJ2-5